Following are 16 T cell receptor beta chains from one sample sequenced in a study of T cell repertoires in cytomegalovirus infection. In TCRdb, the reads were re-called with MiXCR into one record per CDR3 protein. Among 290,000 or so distinct CDR3 sequences, about 25% were seen once, and the ten largest hold roughly 14%. Specimen: PBMCs. The receptors were gathered from a human donor in good health (CMV status not recorded). Some clones in this sample may be carry-over from other donors' samples.

This clonotype was seen more than once but under ten times. The chain employs TRBV28 and TRBJ1-2; 7 bases map to TRBD1. Germline trimming cut 5 bases from V and 6 bases from J; bases unmatched to any gene: 9. CDR3 length: 14 amino acids. Germline V CDR1 and CDR2: MDHEN, SYDVKM. The CDR3 reads CASSIPGTVDGYTF. DNA for the CDR3: TGTGCCAGCAGTATCCCAGGGACAGTGGATGGCTACACCTTC.

This clonotype was recorded many times. The rearrangement joins TRBV7-2 to TRBJ2-2; tentative D call: TRBD2 (6 bases). Germline V CDR1 and CDR2: SGHTA, FQGNSA. The V gene lost 4 bases and the J gene lost 2 bases, with 20 bases spanning the gap. CDR3 size: 18 residues. DNA of the CDR3: TGTGCCAGCAGCTCAAGGCTCGGGGGACGGCTAAACACCGGGGAGCTGTTTTTT. Its translation: CASSSRLGGRLNTGELFF.

This clonotype was seen repeatedly, ten times or more. The chain has TRBV7-2 and TRBJ2-5; D is possibly TRBD1 or TRBD2 (5 bases each). The germline V and J ends were trimmed by 2 bases and 5 bases, with 9 bases remaining between them. This CDR3 has 13 residues. CDR1 and CDR2 from the germline V gene are SGHTA and FQGNSA. CDR3 protein: CASSLNWGETQYF. Written as DNA, the CDR3 is TGTGCCAGCAGCTTAAACTGGGGGGAGACCCAGTACTTC.

This sequence joins TRBV28 and TRBJ2-1, with D unresolved. Germline values: CDR1 MDHEN, CDR2 SYDVKM. Trimming took off 5 bases at V and 2 bases at J, with 19 bases between the two ends. The length of the CDR3 is 17 residues. CDR3 in amino acids: CASSHFYTKSPYNEQFF. In DNA form, the CDR3 reads TGTGCCAGCAGTCACTTTTATACCAAGTCACCCTACAATGAGCAGTTCTTC.

This clonotype has a handful of counts. The chain joins TRBV2 to TRBJ1-1, with TRBD1 matching over 9 bases. CDR1 and CDR2 from the germline V gene are SNHLY and FYNNEI. V was clipped by 6 bases and J by 4 bases; unmatched bases: 6. This CDR3 is built from 14 residues. CDR3 coding DNA: TGTGCCAGCAGCAGGGACAGGGCGGTCACTGAAGCTTTCTTT. Translation: CASSRDRAVTEAFF.

This clonotype was recorded many times. The rearrangement uses TRBV7-2 and TRBJ2-3; 9 nucleotides align to TRBD1. V lost 5 bases to trimming and J lost 4 bases; unmatched junction nucleotides: 10. The CDR3 is 16 residues long. Germline values: CDR1 SGHTA, CDR2 FQGNSA. CDR3 protein: CASSAWPGQGSDTQYF. The CDR3 DNA reads as TGTGCCAGCAGCGCATGGCCGGGACAGGGTTCAGATACGCAGTATTTT.

This clonotype showed up just a few times. The chain links TRBV6-2 or TRBV6-3 to TRBJ2-7; TRBD1 aligns across 9 bases. CDR3 size: 19 residues. With V trimmed by 0 bases and J by 6 bases, 18 bases remained unmatched. The germline V gene encodes CDR1 MNHEY and CDR2 SVGEGT. CDR3 bases: TGTGCCAGCAGTTACTCGGATTTTGATTATGGACAGGGGAGGATCGAGCAGTACTTC. Its protein is CASSYSDFDYGQGRIEQYF.

This clonotype has a count of ten or more. The CDR3 region is CASSKGALMNTEAFF. The CDR3 region has the DNA TGTGCCAGCTCGAAGGGGGCTCTAATGAACACTGAAGCTTTCTTT. The chain employs TRBV28 and TRBJ1-1; TRBD1 matches 7 bases. Germline V gene sequence: CDR1 MDHEN, CDR2 SYDVKM. The CDR3 runs 15 residues. V dropped 8 bases and J dropped 0; count of bases not matched to a gene: 9.

The V gene is TRBV28, the J gene TRBJ1-2; weak D call: TRBD1 (5 bases). Germline lookup yields CDR1 MDHEN and CDR2 SYDVKM. This CDR3 is 13 amino acids long. The V end was cut by 3 bases, the J end by 6 bases, with 11 bases between. The CDR3 DNA reads as TGTGCCAGCAGTTTCGGGGCGAGAAATGGCTACACCTTC. Protein product: CASSFGARNGYTF.

This clonotype occurred many times. The CDR3 region is CASTLTSGRPGGNEQFF. The CDR3 nucleotides are TGTGCCAGCACTTTAACTAGCGGGAGACCGGGGGGAAATGAGCAGTTCTTC. V gene TRBV25-1 combines with J gene TRBJ2-1, with 11 bases identical to TRBD2. The V segment lost 7 bases and the J segment 7 bases; nucleotides outside the gene matches: 15. Looked up from germline, CDR1 is MGHDK and CDR2 is SYGVNS. CDR3 length equals 17 residues.

This clonotype appeared a few times. The gene calls are TRBV11-2 and TRBJ2-3; no definite D call. CDR1 is SGHAT and CDR2 is FQNNGV in the germline V gene. This CDR3 region has 13 residues. V dropped 0 bases and J dropped 8 bases, with 9 bases sitting between them. The CDR3 coding sequence is TGTGCCAGCAGCTTAGAGGTCGCTGTTACGCAGTATTTT. Its protein product is CASSLEVAVTQYF.

This clonotype was found many times. The chain recombines TRBV7-2 with TRBJ2-1; 8 bases match TRBD2. The CDR3 consists of 14 residues. Germline values: CDR1 SGHTA, CDR2 FQGNSA. V lost 2 bases and J lost 7; bases outside the gene matches: 4. Written as DNA, the CDR3 is TGTGCCAGCAGCTTATACGGGGGGGTGAATGAGCAGTTCTTC. The encoded protein is CASSLYGGVNEQFF.

This clonotype turned up a few times. This chain connects TRBV6-1 to TRBJ1-5, with TRBD1 identical over 8 bases. The CDR3 extends over 15 amino acids. After removal of 4 bases from V and 11 bases from J, the junction contained 13 bases not matched to a gene. CDR1 and CDR2 from the germline V gene are MNHNS and SASEGT. The CDR3 bases are TGTGCCAGCAGTGCAACCGGGACAGGCGGAGGGACCCAGCATTTT. This encodes CASSATGTGGGTQHF.

The gene calls are TRBV7-6 and TRBJ2-3; 10 bases align to TRBD2. Trimming at V came to 0 bases and at J to 4 bases, leaving 4 bases not matched to a gene. Germline V gene sequence: CDR1 SGHVS, CDR2 FNYEAQ. The length of the CDR3 is 16 residues. As DNA, the CDR3 is TGTGCCAGCAGCTTAGCAGCGGGAGGGAGGGCAGATACGCAGTATTTT. This sequence encodes CASSLAAGGRADTQYF. Drawing the rest from reference TRBV7-6 and TRBJ2-3, the complete variable domain is GAGVSQSPRYKVTKRGQDVALRCDPISGHVSLYWYRQALGQGPEFLTYFNYEAQQDKSGLPNDRFSAERPEGSISTLTIQRTEQRDSAMYRCASSLAAGGRADTQYFGPGTRLTVL.

V usage is TRBV5-1 and J usage is TRBJ1-1; 9 bases line up with TRBD1. The CDR3 runs 15 residues. The trim removed 3 bases at V and 3 bases at J, leaving 6 bases unmatched. Germline CDR1 is SGHRS and CDR2 is YFSETQ. CDR3 coding DNA: TGCGCCAGCAGCTCGAGAGGGACAGGGTACACTGAAGCTTTCTTT. This sequence encodes CASSSRGTGYTEAFF.

In its sample, this clonotype was seen a few times. This chain links TRBV3-1 with TRBJ1-1; D is unresolved. This CDR3 has 13 amino acids. The germline V and J ends were trimmed by 3 bases and 0 bases, with 5 bases remaining between them. Germline assignment: CDR1 LGHDT and CDR2 YNNKEL (reference sequence). CDR3: CASSHGLNTEAFF. DNA of the CDR3: TGTGCCAGCAGCCATGGGTTGAACACTGAAGCTTTCTTT. Full variable domain (rest looked up from reference TRBV3-1 and TRBJ1-1): DTAVSQTPKYLVTQMGNDKSIKCEQNLGHDTMYWYKQDSKKFLKIMFSYNNKELIINETVPNRFSPKSPDKAHLNLHINSLELGDSAVYFCASSHGLNTEAFFGQGTRLTVV.